This is a list of T cell receptor beta chains from one sample in a study of blood T cell repertoires in COVID-19. Assay: immunoSEQ multiplex PCR; the TCRdb copy retains only in-frame clones and omits some. The sample carries roughly 90,000 clones, more than 80% recorded once. The material sequenced was peripheral blood. The receptor set was obtained from a woman in her 70s with acute or convalescent COVID-19. Both conserved end residues are part of each CDR3. D genes are given only for firm matches. Where a row states a size, it is once, few, many or the class of an expanded clone; other rows omit it.

clone size: -
V gene: TRBV6-4
J gene: TRBJ1-1
D gene: -
CDR3 DNA: TGTGCCAGCACCGTGAACAGGGAGGGTGGCGCTTTCTTT
CDR3 protein: CASTVNREGGAFF

clone size: -
V gene: TRBV6-1
J gene: TRBJ1-6
D gene: -
CDR3 DNA: TGTGCCAGCAGTGAAGTTGCAGTTAATTCACCCCTCCACTTT
CDR3 protein: CASSEVAVNSPLHF

clone size: -
V gene: TRBV19
J gene: TRBJ2-2
D gene: -
CDR3 DNA: TGTGCCAGTACCGGGGGAAGGCCGAACACCGGGGAGCTGTTTTTT
CDR3 protein: CASTGGRPNTGELFF

clone size: -
V gene: TRBV7-9
J gene: TRBJ1-4
D gene: -
CDR3 DNA: TGTGCCAGCAGCGAGGGACACACTAATGAAAAACTGTTTTTT
CDR3 protein: CASSEGHTNEKLFF

clone size: -
V gene: TRBV15
J gene: TRBJ2-4
D gene: -
CDR3 DNA: TGTGCCACCACCACCCAGAGCGGAATAGCCAAAAACATTCAGTACTTC
CDR3 protein: CATTTQSGIAKNIQYF

clone size: -
V gene: TRBV6-6
J gene: TRBJ1-2
D gene: -
CDR3 DNA: TGTGCCACCAGTCGCCCACAGGCTACTCTTGGCTACACCTTC
CDR3 protein: CATSRPQATLGYTF

clone size: -
V gene: TRBV6-6
J gene: TRBJ2-3
D gene: TRBD2
CDR3 DNA: TGTGCCAGCAGTCCCCACCCGGCTAGCGGGGGCGGTGATACGCAGTATTTT
CDR3 protein: CASSPHPASGGGDTQYF

clone size: -
V gene: TRBV28
J gene: TRBJ2-7
D gene: TRBD2
CDR3 DNA: TGTGCCAGCACTCGTAGCGGGAGTGGCTACGAGCAGTACTTC
CDR3 protein: CASTRSGSGYEQYF

clone size: -
V gene: TRBV5-1
J gene: TRBJ2-2
D gene: TRBD2
CDR3 DNA: TGCGCCAGCAGACGGGAGCGGGACGCGAACACCGGGGAGCTGTTTTTT
CDR3 protein: CASRRERDANTGELFF

clone size: -
V gene: TRBV28
J gene: TRBJ1-3
D gene: -
CDR3 DNA: TGTGCCAGCAGGCCCGGACAGAGAAACACCATATATTTT
CDR3 protein: CASRPGQRNTIYF

clone size: -
V gene: TRBV23-1
J gene: TRBJ2-7
D gene: -
CDR3 DNA: TGCGCCAGCGGGCGGGCGAGCTGGATTCGAAACTCCTACGAGCAGTACTTC
CDR3 protein: CASGRASWIRNSYEQYF

clone size: -
V gene: TRBV6-6
J gene: TRBJ2-7
D gene: TRBD2
CDR3 DNA: TGTGCCAGCAGTTACCGCGGGAGTGATGGGAGCGAGCAGTACTTC
CDR3 protein: CASSYRGSDGSEQYF

clone size: -
V gene: TRBV7-9
J gene: TRBJ1-3
D gene: -
CDR3 DNA: TGTGCCAGCAGCTTAGCGGTGTCCACAACCCCCATATATTTT
CDR3 protein: CASSLAVSTTPIYF

clone size: few
V gene: TRBV7-2
J gene: TRBJ1-3
D gene: -
CDR3 DNA: TGTGCCAGCAGCTTAGGGGGGGGGCTCCCTGGAAACACCATATATTTT
CDR3 protein: CASSLGGGLPGNTIYF

clone size: -
V gene: TRBV11-2
J gene: TRBJ2-7
D gene: TRBD1
CDR3 DNA: TGTGCCAGCAGCTATGGGACAGGGGGAACCTACGAGCAGTACTTC
CDR3 protein: CASSYGTGGTYEQYF

clone size: -
V gene: TRBV6-4
J gene: TRBJ2-1
D gene: -
CDR3 DNA: TGTGCCAGCAGTGACTCGCCCGGACTTGCATCCTACAATGAGCAGTTCTTC
CDR3 protein: CASSDSPGLASYNEQFF

clone size: -
V gene: TRBV24-1
J gene: TRBJ1-2
D gene: TRBD1
CDR3 DNA: TGTGCCACCAGTGATCCGCGGACAGGAGACTACTATGGCTACACCTTC
CDR3 protein: CATSDPRTGDYYGYTF

clone size: few
V gene: TRBV3-1/TRBV3-2
J gene: TRBJ2-3
D gene: TRBD2
CDR3 DNA: TGTGCCAGCAGCCATGGATTTTTTGAGGGAGGGAGCACAGATACGCAGTATTTT
CDR3 protein: CASSHGFFEGGSTDTQYF

clone size: -
V gene: TRBV15
J gene: TRBJ2-3
D gene: -
CDR3 DNA: TGTGCCACCAGCAGAGCGGGAAGCACAGATACGCAGTATTTT
CDR3 protein: CATSRAGSTDTQYF

clone size: -
V gene: TRBV28
J gene: TRBJ2-2
D gene: TRBD1
CDR3 DNA: TGTGCCAGCAGCTCCGTGTCGGGACAGGGGATAGGGGAGCTGTTTTTT
CDR3 protein: CASSSVSGQGIGELFF

clone size: -
V gene: TRBV12-5
J gene: TRBJ2-5
D gene: TRBD1
CDR3 DNA: TGTGCTTGTGGTTTGGTACTGGGCAGGGGGCGAGAGGGAGAGACCCAGTACTTC
CDR3 protein: CACGLVLGRGREGETQYF

clone size: -
V gene: TRBV9
J gene: TRBJ2-1
D gene: TRBD1
CDR3 DNA: TGTGCCAGCAGCGCTATAGATCCCGGGACAGGCAATGAGCAGTTCTTC
CDR3 protein: CASSAIDPGTGNEQFF

clone size: -
V gene: TRBV5-1
J gene: TRBJ2-3
D gene: TRBD2
CDR3 DNA: TGCGCCAGCAGCTGGAGCGGGGGTGGGTCCACAGATACGCAGTATTTT
CDR3 protein: CASSWSGGGSTDTQYF

clone size: -
V gene: TRBV5-1
J gene: TRBJ1-1
D gene: TRBD1
CDR3 DNA: TGCGCCAGCAGCCTGGCACCGGGACAGGGGACTGAAGCTTTCTTT
CDR3 protein: CASSLAPGQGTEAFF

clone size: -
V gene: TRBV4-2
J gene: TRBJ2-3
D gene: TRBD2
CDR3 DNA: TGTGCCAGCAGCCAAGATTTGGGGTTAGGGACTAGTTACACAGATACGCAGTATTTT
CDR3 protein: CASSQDLGLGTSYTDTQYF

clone size: -
V gene: TRBV1
J gene: TRBJ2-7
D gene: -
CDR3 DNA: TGCACCAGCAGCCAATCACCGGGACTAAGGGACTACGAGCAGTACTTC
CDR3 protein: CTSSQSPGLRDYEQYF

clone size: -
V gene: TRBV18
J gene: TRBJ2-1
D gene: TRBD2
CDR3 DNA: TGTGCCAGCTCACCCCCGACTAGCGGGCGGAATGAGCAGTTCTTC
CDR3 protein: CASSPPTSGRNEQFF

clone size: -
V gene: TRBV18
J gene: TRBJ2-7
D gene: -
CDR3 DNA: TGTGCCAGCTCACCGGGTGGACACCTTTACGAGCAGTACTTC
CDR3 protein: CASSPGGHLYEQYF

clone size: -
V gene: TRBV18
J gene: TRBJ1-1
D gene: -
CDR3 DNA: TGTGCCAGCTCACTCGGGGGATTCACTGAAGCTTTCTTT
CDR3 protein: CASSLGGFTEAFF

clone size: few
V gene: TRBV7-2
J gene: TRBJ1-1
D gene: TRBD1
CDR3 DNA: TGTGCCAGCAGCTTAGGCCGGGGACAGGGATGGATTGGCACTGAAGCTTTCTTT
CDR3 protein: CASSLGRGQGWIGTEAFF

clone size: -
V gene: TRBV11-2
J gene: TRBJ1-1
D gene: -
CDR3 DNA: TGTGCCAGCAGCTTCAGAAATTTAAACACTGAAGCTTTCTTT
CDR3 protein: CASSFRNLNTEAFF